The sample holds one count of the clone carrying this T cell receptor beta chain. At one end the junction does not follow the germline gene, possibly because of a read error. Germline V gives CDR1 SGHDT, CDR2 YYEEEE. The CDR3 contains 13 residues. This specimen comes from a study of shared clonotypes between healthy human individuals. Naive CD8 populations comprised CD45RO-negative cells positively selected for CCR7, excluding terminally differentiated effector memory CD45RA+ cells. Sequencing used immunoSEQ multiplex PCR; TCRdb keeps in-frame clones, though not all of them. The repertoire includes 2 million to 2.5 million clones, roughly 95% of them detected once, and roughly 1.1% sits in the top ten.

Source material: naive CD8+ T cells sorted from blood. This sequence originates from a man aged 18-30 years in good health. V gene TRBV5-6 combines with J gene TRBJ2-7, with 8 bases fitting TRBD1. The DNA of the CDR3 is TGTGCCAGCAGCTTGGGTCGGTCGGACAGGGAAAACTTC. Amino acids: CASSLGRSDRENF. Filled out from reference TRBV5-6 and TRBJ2-7, the complete variable domain reads DAGVTQSPTHLIKTRGQQVTLRCSPKSGHDTVSWYQQALGQGPQFIFQYYEEEERQRGNFPDRFSGHQFPNYSSELNVNALLLGDSALYLCASSLGRSDRENFGPGTRLTVT.